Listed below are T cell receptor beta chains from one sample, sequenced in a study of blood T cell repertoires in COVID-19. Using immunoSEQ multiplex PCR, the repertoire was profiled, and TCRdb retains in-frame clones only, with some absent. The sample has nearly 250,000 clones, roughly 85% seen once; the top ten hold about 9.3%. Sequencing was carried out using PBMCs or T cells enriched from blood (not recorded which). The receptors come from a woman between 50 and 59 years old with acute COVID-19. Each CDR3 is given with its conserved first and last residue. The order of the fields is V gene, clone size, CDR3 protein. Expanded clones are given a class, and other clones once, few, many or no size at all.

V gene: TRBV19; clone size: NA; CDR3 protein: CASSISGSDLYGYTF
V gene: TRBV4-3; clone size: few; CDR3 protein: CASSQGRGSAYGYTF
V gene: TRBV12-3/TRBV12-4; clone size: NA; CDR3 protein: CASTGQGAAFF
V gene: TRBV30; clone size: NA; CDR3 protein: CAWKGTAPFVNSPLHF
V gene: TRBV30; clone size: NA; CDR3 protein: CAWRKGSSYEQYF
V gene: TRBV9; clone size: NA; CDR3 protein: CASSPTDRGGSPLHF
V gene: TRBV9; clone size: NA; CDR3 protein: CASSPYGNTEAFF
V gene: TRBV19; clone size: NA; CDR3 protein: CASSHEGSSYEQYF
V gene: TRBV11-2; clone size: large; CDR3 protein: CASSLRSGGHSYEQYF
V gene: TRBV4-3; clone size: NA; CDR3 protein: CASSQRTGTGSNGYTF
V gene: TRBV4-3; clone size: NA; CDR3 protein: CASSQNRVGYGYTF
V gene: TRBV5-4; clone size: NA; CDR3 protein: CASSLDRADYGYTF
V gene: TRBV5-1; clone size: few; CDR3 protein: CASSFGYGQGRINTEAFF
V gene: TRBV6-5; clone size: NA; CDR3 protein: CASSSVGDSTDTQYF
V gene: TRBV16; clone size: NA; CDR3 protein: CASSTDRGYGQPQHF
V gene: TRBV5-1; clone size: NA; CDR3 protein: CASSLGGYQETQYF
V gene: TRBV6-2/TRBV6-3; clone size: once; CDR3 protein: CASSLTGFSTEAFF
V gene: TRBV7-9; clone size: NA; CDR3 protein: CASSSTGIGGYTF
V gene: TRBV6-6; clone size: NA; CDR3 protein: CASSRSTGASNQPQHF
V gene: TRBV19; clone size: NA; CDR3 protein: CASSLSASGEAFF
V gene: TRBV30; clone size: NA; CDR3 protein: CAHGQSSGNTIYF
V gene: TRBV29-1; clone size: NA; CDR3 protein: CSAIRVNTEAFF
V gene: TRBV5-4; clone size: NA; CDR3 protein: CASSLDLAALYGYTF
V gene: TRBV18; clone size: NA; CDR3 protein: CASSETGGDGAEAFF
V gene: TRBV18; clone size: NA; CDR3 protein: CASSPRTGGANTEAFF
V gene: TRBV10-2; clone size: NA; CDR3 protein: CASSGLAGAADTQYF
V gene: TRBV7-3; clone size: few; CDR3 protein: CASSLTRLAGATGELFF
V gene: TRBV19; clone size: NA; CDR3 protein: CASSPYPPGEYGYTF
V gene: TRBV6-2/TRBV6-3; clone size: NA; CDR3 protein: CASSYSGGTFVREQYF
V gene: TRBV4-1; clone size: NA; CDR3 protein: CASSQPTLPPYNEQFF
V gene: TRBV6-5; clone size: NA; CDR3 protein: CASHLDSLLVEQYF
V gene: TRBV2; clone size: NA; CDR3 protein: CASSAQGKGNQPQHF
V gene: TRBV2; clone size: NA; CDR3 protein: CASSDPTGGYTF
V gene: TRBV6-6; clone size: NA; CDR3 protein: CASSYGQKETQYF
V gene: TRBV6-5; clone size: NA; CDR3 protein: CASSHPTSGPYEQYF
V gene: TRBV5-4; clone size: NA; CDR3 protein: CASSLSVQGAFTEAFF
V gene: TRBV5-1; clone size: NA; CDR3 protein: CASSAGGAGANVLTF
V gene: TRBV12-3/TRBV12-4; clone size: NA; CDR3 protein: CATSGGNYGYTF
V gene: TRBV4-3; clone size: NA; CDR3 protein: CASSHALTSGGQRPENIQYF
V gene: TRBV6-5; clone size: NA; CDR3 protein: CASTYGTPRDSPLHF
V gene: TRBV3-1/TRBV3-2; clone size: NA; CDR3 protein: CASSQVRGLGTDTQYF
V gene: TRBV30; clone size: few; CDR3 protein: CAGHKGYTEAFF
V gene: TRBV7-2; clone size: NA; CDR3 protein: CASSLEGLRTEAFF
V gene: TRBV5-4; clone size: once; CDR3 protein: CASSGGVGALYGYTF
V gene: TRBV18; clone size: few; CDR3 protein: CASSEAGSPLHF
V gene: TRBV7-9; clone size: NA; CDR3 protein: CASGHNLRETQYF
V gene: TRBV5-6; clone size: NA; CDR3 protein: CASSLGGGYSNQPQHF
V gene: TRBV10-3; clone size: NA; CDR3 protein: CAISGQINSNQPQHF